Sequencing of this T cell receptor (beta chain) was carried out in a study of T cells in Graves' hyperthyroidism and ophthalmopathy. About the study: Blood was drawn when the patient was first diagnosed and still untreated. Overall study results and limits: The majority of expanded thyroid clonotypes above 0.001 also appeared in blood.

This clonotype was found many times. What it recognizes is unknown. Looked up from germline, CDR1 is SGHTA and CDR2 is FQGNSA. The CDR3 totals 15 residues. Trimming removed 2 bases at V and 3 bases at J, with 12 bases between. Regions amplified from RNA transcripts were the TCR beta CDR3 regions. First-round RT-PCR targeting the TCR CDR3 was performed with the HTBI primer set. MiXCR, applied by TCRdb to the multiplex PCR reads, yields one record per CDR3 protein. The sample comprises roughly 600,000 distinct CDR3 sequences, more than 14% of which are singletons, and 9.5% to 15% rests with the top ten. PBMCs stemmed from 10 ml fresh peripheral blood.

This clonotype originated in a woman aged 45 to 65 with Graves' ophthalmopathy. Material: blood. This chain uses TRBV7-2 with TRBJ2-3; possible D gene TRBD2, 5 bases. Here the CDR3 DNA reads TGTGCCAGCAGCTTATTGACACCGGGGACAGATACGCAGTATTTT. It specifies CASSLLTPGTDTQYF. Combining the CDR3 with reference TRBV7-2 and TRBJ2-3 gives the whole variable domain GAGVSQSPSNKVTEKGKDVELRCDPISGHTALYWYRQSLGQGLEFLIYFQGNSAPDKSGLPSDRFSAERTGGSVSTLTIQRTQQEDSAVYLCASSLLTPGTDTQYFGPGTRLTVL.